This T cell receptor beta chain was sequenced during a study of cytomegalovirus exposure and HLA in healthy donors. Study-wide background: Out of about 180 million T cells, an earlier analysis found fewer than 140 million unique TCR beta sequences in total.

As for this clone: Its antigen is not known.

When sampled, the donors appeared nominally healthy, though they likely had unrecorded immune exposures. General observations from the study: According to a later analysis, donors in an Asian-associated ancestry cluster reportedly had fewer N-insertions than the 666-donor mean. A list of approximately 150 TCR beta chains associated with cytomegalovirus was given.

PCR employed 60 Vbeta and 13 Jbeta primers. TCRdb keeps only in-frame clones here, not all; method: immunoSEQ multiplex PCR. The sample lists around 150,000 clones, 60% to 80% occurring once. The specimen sequenced was PBMCs. The clonotype originates from a male donor in good health and CMV-seronegative.

CDR3 amino acids: CASSLDQNNEQFF. CDR3 sequence (DNA): TGTGCCAGCAGCTTAGACCAGAACAATGAGCAGTTCTTC. This chain uses TRBV11-2 with TRBJ2-1; unclear D gene. This CDR3 is 13 amino acids long. V was clipped by 0 bases and J by 5 bases, with 5 bases between them. The germline CDR1 and CDR2 sequences are SGHAT and FQNNGV.